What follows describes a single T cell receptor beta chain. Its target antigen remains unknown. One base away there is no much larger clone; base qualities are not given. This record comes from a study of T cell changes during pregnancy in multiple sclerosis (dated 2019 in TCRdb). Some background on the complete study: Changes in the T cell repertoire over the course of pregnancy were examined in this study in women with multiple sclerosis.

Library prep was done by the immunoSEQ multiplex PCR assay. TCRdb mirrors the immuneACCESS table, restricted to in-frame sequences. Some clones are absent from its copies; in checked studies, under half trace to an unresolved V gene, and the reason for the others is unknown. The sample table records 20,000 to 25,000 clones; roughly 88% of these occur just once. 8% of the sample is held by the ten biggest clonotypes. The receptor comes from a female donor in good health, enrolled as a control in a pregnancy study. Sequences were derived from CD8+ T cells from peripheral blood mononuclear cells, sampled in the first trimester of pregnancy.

CDR3 reads: CASSFTEGSNQPQHF. The DNA reads TGTGCCAGCAGCTTCACGGAGGGCAGCAATCAGCCCCAGCATTTT. Here the chain combines TRBV7-8 and TRBJ1-5, with the D gene uncertain. CDR1 and CDR2, per the germline V gene, are SGHVS and FQNEAQ. Its CDR3 holds 15 amino acids, cysteine through phenylalanine. The read is trimmed to its CDR3 DNA, 45 bases read in frame from base 1. A distance of 10 bases separates the germline ends of V and J, which lose 3 bases and 1 base respectively.